Listed here are 26 T cell receptor beta chains from one sample, sequenced in a study of cytomegalovirus exposure and HLA in healthy donors. The PCR contained 60 Vbeta and 13 Jbeta primers. Here immunoSEQ multiplex PCR was the method, and the copy in TCRdb shows in-frame clones only, minus some. This table has 90,000 to 100,000 clones, approximately 77% appearing once. Source material: PBMCs. The receptors come from a woman aged 40 to 55 in good health and CMV-seronegative.

The chain has TRBV7-8 and TRBJ2-5; 7 bases align to TRBD2. Germline lookup yields CDR1 SGHVS and CDR2 FQNEAQ. The CDR3 extends over 15 amino acids. The trim removed 5 bases at V and 4 bases at J, leaving 10 bases unmatched. The CDR3 DNA reads TGTGCCAGCAGCCAAAAAAGACTAGCCGGAGAGACCCAGTACTTC. Its translation is CASSQKRLAGETQYF.

Only a few counts were recorded for this clone. The same CDR3 can be traced to other DNA sequences in this sample. The rearrangement uses TRBV18 and TRBJ1-2; tentative D call: TRBD1 (6 bases). The CDR3 length is 13 residues. V was shortened by 3 bases and J by 4 bases, with 9 bases between the two germline ends. The germline gives CDR1 KGHSH, CDR2 LQKENI. The CDR3 DNA sequence: TGTGCCAGCTCACCCCCGACAGGCTATGGCTACACCTTC. Translated: CASSPPTGYGYTF.

This clone occurred once. The chain joins TRBV19 to TRBJ1-1; D is unresolved. CDR3 length: 15 residues. Germline loops: CDR1 LNHDA, CDR2 SQIVND (reference sequence). The V end was cut by 0 bases, the J end by 1 base, with 9 bases between. CDR3 coding DNA: TGTGCCAGTAGTATAGATCTGCGACAGAACACTGAAGCTTTCTTT. It yields the protein CASSIDLRQNTEAFF.

This clone was seen a handful of times. The chain is built from TRBV5-1 and TRBJ1-1; TRBD1 matches 7 bases. J lost 3 bases, V lost 4 bases, and 6 bases had no gene match. Germline-derived CDR1 and CDR2 are SGHRS and YFSETQ. The CDR3 length is 14 residues. CDR3 region: CASSRPGQHTEAFF. The CDR3 nucleotides read TGCGCCAGCAGCCGTCCGGGACAGCACACTGAAGCTTTCTTT.

This chain joins TRBV14 and TRBJ1-1, with a possible D match to TRBD1 (6 bases). V dropped 5 bases and J dropped 5 bases, with 12 bases sitting between them. The CDR3 loop spans 13 amino acids. Germline V lookup: CDR1 SGHDN, CDR2 FVKESK. The CDR3 coding sequence is TGTGCCAGCAGCTCACAGGGAAGGACTGAAGCTTTCTTT. This translates into CASSSQGRTEAFF. Supplemented by reference TRBV14 and TRBJ1-1, the full variable domain reads EAGVTQFPSHSVIEKGQTVTLRCDPISGHDNLYWYRRVMGKEIKFLLHFVKESKQDESGMPNNRFLAERTGGTYSTLKVQPAELEDSGVYFCASSSQGRTEAFFGQGTRLTVV.

This clone was recorded a few times. The rearrangement joins TRBV5-4 to TRBJ1-1; D ambiguous. With 4 bases removed from V and 1 base from J, the gap between germline ends came to 14 bases. The length of the CDR3 is 15 residues. Germline-derived CDR1 and CDR2 are SGHNT and YYREEE (reference sequence). In nucleotides, the CDR3 is TGTGCCAGCAGCGCAATCCGAGGGTCGAACACTGAAGCTTTCTTT. It yields the protein CASSAIRGSNTEAFF.

This clone has a single count. The V gene is TRBV18, the J gene TRBJ2-2; D perhaps matches TRBD1 (5 bases). This CDR3 comprises 17 residues. Per germline, CDR1 KGHSH and CDR2 LQKENI. The V end lost 4 bases, the J end lost 7 bases, and 22 bases lay between the germline ends. CDR3 loop: CASSLGPTAPLGGELFF. Written as DNA, the CDR3 is TGTGCCAGCTCACTCGGACCGACAGCGCCCCTTGGCGGGGAGCTGTTTTTT.

The chain is built from TRBV5-1 and TRBJ2-7, with D perhaps matching TRBD1 (5 bases). The V end was cut by 0 bases, the J end by 0 bases, with 7 bases between. In germline, CDR1 is SGHRS, CDR2 YFSETQ. This CDR3 has 14 amino acids. The CDR3 nucleotides read TGCGCCAGCAGCTTGGATCAGGGCTCCTACGAGCAGTACTTC. It translates to CASSLDQGSYEQYF.

The chain joins TRBV5-6 to TRBJ1-1, with 7 bases lining up with TRBD1. Trimming removed 3 bases from V and 0 bases from J; junction bases left unmatched: 2. Per germline, CDR1 SGHDT and CDR2 YYEEEE. The CDR3 is 14 amino acids. The CDR3 is CASSSRGLNTEAFF. The DNA of the CDR3 is TGTGCCAGCAGCTCCAGGGGGTTGAACACTGAAGCTTTCTTT.

The V and J genes are TRBV5-6 and TRBJ2-7; 7 nucleotides match TRBD2. CDR1 is SGHDT and CDR2 is YYEEEE in the germline V gene. The CDR3 sequence is 15 residues long. With V trimmed by 3 bases and J by 2 bases, 8 bases remained unmatched. CDR3 protein: CASSSGGGGTYEQYF. For the CDR3, the DNA is TGTGCCAGCAGCTCGGGCGGCGGGGGAACCTACGAGCAGTACTTC.

Written as DNA, the CDR3 is TGTGCCAGCACCGATTTCGGGGGGGCCGAGTCCGGGGAGCTGTTTTTT. Translating gives CASTDFGGAESGELFF. The chain is built from TRBV13 and TRBJ2-2, with 8 bases identical to TRBD2. The V gene's germline CDR1 is PRHDT and CDR2 FYEKMQ (reference sequence). The CDR3 length is 16 residues. Unmatched junction bases numbered 13, after V lost 7 bases and J lost 6 bases.

This chain joins TRBV2 and TRBJ2-7; TRBD2 matches 8 bases. The CDR3 extends over 15 amino acids. The V and J ends lost 2 bases and 2 bases, in that order; junction bases with no gene match: 5. Looked up from germline, CDR1 is SNHLY and CDR2 is FYNNEI. This CDR3 reads CASSEWSGGPYEQYF. The DNA of the CDR3 is TGTGCCAGCAGTGAATGGAGCGGGGGCCCCTACGAGCAGTACTTC.

The chain couples TRBV5-4 to TRBJ1-2; D not resolved. V lost 4 bases and J lost 0, with 10 bases in between. The CDR3 is 14 amino acids. Germline V gives CDR1 SGHNT, CDR2 YYREEE (reference sequence). CDR3 sequence reads: CASSPLTTNYGYTF. The CDR3 DNA is TGTGCCAGCAGCCCTTTGACAACTAACTATGGCTACACCTTC.

DNA of the CDR3: TGTGCCAGCAGCTCCGGACAGAATCGAGAAAAACTGTTTTTT. Its translation is CASSSGQNREKLFF. The V and J genes are TRBV7-9 and TRBJ1-4; D might be TRBD1 (6 bases). This CDR3 is built from 14 residues. Germline V gene data show CDR1 as SEHNR and CDR2 as FQNEAQ (reference sequence). Between the trimmed V and J ends, which lost 4 bases and 8 bases, there was a span of 14 bases. Filled out from reference TRBV7-9 and TRBJ1-4, the complete variable domain reads DTGVSQNPRHKITKRGQNVTFRCDPISEHNRLYWYRQTLGQGPEFLTYFQNEAQLEKSRLLSDRFSAERPKGSFSTLEIQRTEQGDSAMYLCASSSGQNREKLFFGSGTQLSVL.

The CDR3 sequence is CATSPGLAGAWTYEQYF. The CDR3 DNA follows: TGTGCCACCAGCCCGGGCCTAGCGGGGGCATGGACCTACGAGCAGTACTTC. V usage is TRBV15 and J usage is TRBJ2-7, with 10 bases lining up with TRBD2. Germline trimming cut 5 bases from V and 2 bases from J; bases unmatched to any gene: 12. The CDR3 loop spans 17 amino acids. Germline V gene lookup returns CDR1 LNHNV and CDR2 YYDKDF (reference sequence).

The chain joins TRBV15 to TRBJ1-1; no clear D gene. The V gene lost 5 bases and the J gene lost 0 bases, with 10 bases spanning the gap. The V gene's germline CDR1 is LNHNV and CDR2 YYDKDF (reference sequence). The CDR3 is 14 residues long. The CDR3 coding sequence is TGTGCCACCAGCTTGTCCAGAATGAACACTGAAGCTTTCTTT. It yields the protein CATSLSRMNTEAFF.

The chain carries TRBV4-2 and TRBJ2-2; TRBD1 agrees at 8 bases. V was clipped by 1 base and J by 4 bases; unmatched bases: 11. In germline, CDR1 is LGHNA, CDR2 YNFKEQ. The CDR3 is made up of 18 amino acids. The CDR3: CASSQGFVTGGITGELFF. The CDR3 DNA is TGTGCCAGCAGCCAAGGTTTTGTCACAGGGGGAATCACCGGGGAGCTGTTTTTT.

This clone was recorded once. The rearrangement links TRBV9 to TRBJ2-3; a weak D match, TRBD1 (6 bases). The CDR3 runs 15 residues. With 0 bases removed from V and 4 bases from J, the gap between germline ends came to 12 bases. In germline, CDR1 is SGDLS, CDR2 YYNGEE. Here the CDR3 reads CASSVDYRVADTQYF. For the CDR3, the DNA is TGTGCCAGCAGCGTAGACTACAGGGTCGCAGATACGCAGTATTTT.

This clone was detected only a few times. CDR3 DNA sequence: TGTGCCAGCAGTGCAACCCAGTACACTGAAGCTTTCTTT. It codes for CASSATQYTEAFF. This rearrangement joins TRBV25-1 to TRBJ1-1; D gene unclear. Trimming shortened V by 4 bases and J by 3 bases, and 9 bases separated the two germline ends. The CDR3 covers 13 residues. Per germline, CDR1 MGHDK and CDR2 SYGVNS.

V is TRBV4-3 and J is TRBJ2-3, with 12 bases identical to TRBD2. The CDR3 consists of 17 residues. V lost 2 bases and J lost 2; bases outside the gene matches: 5. Germline-derived CDR1 and CDR2 are LGHNA and YSLEER. In DNA form, the CDR3 reads TGCGCCAGCAGCCAAATTCTAGCGGGGGGGCTCACAGATACGCAGTATTTT. Translating gives CASSQILAGGLTDTQYF.

The gene calls are TRBV7-7 and TRBJ2-1; D remains ambiguous. Per germline, CDR1 SSHAT and CDR2 FNYEAQ (reference sequence). V lost 1 base and J 10 bases, leaving 17 bases between the germline ends. CDR3 length equals 15 residues. The CDR3 sequence: CASSLGGVMTDEQFF. As DNA, the CDR3 is TGTGCCAGCAGCTTAGGTGGAGTGATGACCGACGAGCAGTTCTTC.

The chain joins TRBV9 to TRBJ2-7; the match to TRBD2 covers 8 bases. With V trimmed by 0 bases and J by 2 bases, 1 base remained unmatched. CDR3 size: 14 residues. Germline V gene lookup returns CDR1 SGDLS and CDR2 YYNGEE. CDR3 sequence reads: CASSVGGGTYEQYF. The CDR3 DNA is TGTGCCAGCAGCGTAGGCGGGGGGACCTACGAGCAGTACTTC.

The CDR3 bases are TGTGCCAGTAGTATAGGGGGGGGGTTCTACACTGAAGCTTTCTTT. It specifies CASSIGGGFYTEAFF. This rearrangement joins TRBV19 to TRBJ1-1, with D tentatively TRBD1 (5 bases). The CDR3 is 15 amino acids. Looked up from germline, CDR1 is LNHDA and CDR2 is SQIVND (reference sequence). Trimming pared 1 base from V and 3 bases from J, leaving 12 bases between.

The chain joins TRBV6-6 to TRBJ1-1; D remains ambiguous. The germline CDR1 and CDR2 sequences are MNHNY and SVGAGI (reference sequence). V was trimmed by 4 bases and J by 1 base, leaving 7 bases between them. CDR3 size: 13 residues. The CDR3 reads CASSLERNTEAFF. Written as DNA, the CDR3 is TGTGCCAGCAGTTTAGAGAGGAACACTGAAGCTTTCTTT.

V usage is TRBV5-1 and J usage is TRBJ2-3, with no clear D. Trimming stripped 4 bases from V and 0 bases from J, with 9 bases between. There are 14 residues in the CDR3. Germline V gene data show CDR1 as SGHRS and CDR2 as YFSETQ. CDR3 DNA: TGCGCCAGCAGCCTAGACGAAAGCACAGATACGCAGTATTTT. This codes for CASSLDESTDTQYF.

The V call is TRBV27, the J call TRBJ1-5; D uncertain. Trimming pared 1 base from V and 6 bases from J, leaving 4 bases between. This CDR3 has 12 amino acids. The V gene's germline CDR1 is MNHEY and CDR2 SMNVEV (reference sequence). CDR3 coding DNA: TGTGCCAGCAGTTTATTCAGTCAGCCCCAGCATTTT. Encoded protein: CASSLFSQPQHF.